These 12 T cell receptor beta chains were all obtained from the same sample, sequenced in a study of cytotoxic CD8 clonotypes in ibrutinib-treated CLL. Some clones are missing from TCRdb's copy, which holds only in-frame ones; the method was immunoSEQ multiplex PCR. Among 50,000 to 70,000 clones listed, approximately 50% were seen once. Specimen: PBMCs, collected at disease progression, from a patient treated with ibrutinib. All receptors derive from a human donor with chronic lymphocytic leukemia.

Concerning this clone: One end of the junction varies from germline; a read error may be responsible. The V and J genes are TRBV27 and TRBJ1-2; D remains unclear. CDR3 length: 14 residues. Germline V gives CDR1 MNHEY, CDR2 SMNVEV (reference sequence). The CDR3 here is CAGSLNTVDYGYTF. In nucleotides, the CDR3 is TGTGCCGGCAGTTTGAACACAGTTGACTATGGCTACACCTTC.

CDR3 in amino acids: CASSQVTSTSSGAYNEQFF. The CDR3 nucleotides read TGTGCCAGCAGCCAAGTCACCTCGACTAGTAGCGGGGCCTACAATGAGCAGTTCTTC. The rearrangement links TRBV4-2 to TRBJ2-1, with TRBD2 matching 8 bases. The CDR3 is 19 amino acids. Germline CDR1 is LGHNA and CDR2 is YNFKEQ. The V and J ends lost 1 base and 2 bases, in that order; junction bases with no gene match: 13.

In its sample, this clone was seen a few times. The CDR3 coding sequence is TGTGCCAGCAGTGATCTAGAGCAGTACTTC. Encoded protein: CASSDLEQYF. The gene calls are TRBV2 and TRBJ2-7, with no clear D. V was trimmed by 3 bases and J by 7 bases, leaving 4 bases between them. The germline V gene encodes CDR1 SNHLY and CDR2 FYNNEI. The CDR3 is 10 amino acids.

This chain links TRBV7-2 with TRBJ1-3, with 8 positions matching TRBD1. The CDR3 extends over 14 amino acids. J gave up 2 bases and V 6 bases, and 3 bases lay outside the gene matches. Looked up from germline, CDR1 is SGHTA and CDR2 is FQGNSA. The CDR3 here is CASSMDRAGNTIYF. CDR3 bases: TGTGCCAGCAGTATGGACAGGGCTGGAAACACCATATATTTT.

The V call is TRBV9, the J call TRBJ2-2; D is perhaps TRBD2 (7 bases). The ends were cut back, 7 bases at V and 7 bases at J, with 11 bases in the middle. The CDR3 is made up of 12 amino acids. CDR1 is SGDLS, CDR2 YYNGEE, per germline. The CDR3 reads CASAGANGELFF. CDR3 DNA: TGTGCCAGCGCGGGGGCGAACGGGGAGCTGTTTTTT.

This clone has just a few counts. The chain couples TRBV6-5 to TRBJ1-2, with TRBD1 matching 7 bases. CDR3 length equals 14 residues. CDR1 is MNHEY and CDR2 is SVGAGI in the germline V gene. The junction had 4 bases not matched to a gene; V was cut back by 6 bases and J by 0 bases. The CDR3 is CASRKDRTNYGYTF. The CDR3 DNA is TGTGCCAGCAGAAAGGACAGGACTAACTATGGCTACACCTTC.

This chain connects TRBV27 to TRBJ2-5; D possibly corresponds to TRBD1 (6 bases). V was trimmed by 5 bases and J by 7 bases, leaving 20 bases between them. This CDR3 contains 15 residues. CDR1 and CDR2 from the germline V gene are MNHEY and SMNVEV (reference sequence). CDR3 region: CASSATVQGLGTQYF. CDR3 nucleotides: TGTGCCAGCAGTGCCACCGTGCAGGGGCTCGGGACCCAGTACTTC.

This clone was seen a few times. The chain joins TRBV28 to TRBJ2-7; D not certain. The ends were cut back, 6 bases at V and 0 bases at J, with 6 bases in the middle. The germline CDR1 and CDR2 sequences are MDHEN and SYDVKM. CDR3 length: 12 residues. CDR3 sequence reads: CASSYSSYEQYF. CDR3 coding DNA: TGTGCCAGCAGCTACAGCTCCTACGAGCAGTACTTC.

This clone showed up just a few times. This sequence joins TRBV4-1 and TRBJ1-2; no definite D call. There are 14 residues in the CDR3. The germline V and J ends were trimmed by 0 bases and 0 bases, with 5 bases remaining between them. The V gene's germline CDR1 is MGHRA and CDR2 YSYEKL. CDR3 nucleotides: TGCGCCAGCAGCCAAGACCCGACTAACTATGGCTACACCTTC. Encoded protein: CASSQDPTNYGYTF.

This clone was detected a few times. V usage is TRBV27 and J usage is TRBJ2-3; tentative D call: TRBD2 (7 bases). Germline V CDR1 and CDR2: MNHEY, SMNVEV (reference sequence). The V end lost 4 bases, the J end lost 3 bases, and 11 bases lay between the germline ends. This CDR3 region has 14 residues. CDR3 in amino acids: CASSWGGTTDTQYF. As DNA, the CDR3 is TGTGCCAGCAGTTGGGGGGGCACAACAGATACGCAGTATTTT.

The chain carries TRBV4-2 and TRBJ2-7; D is unclear. Germline V CDR1 and CDR2: LGHNA, YNFKEQ. The CDR3 extends over 13 amino acids. V was clipped by 4 bases and J by 3 bases, with 10 bases between them. CDR3 DNA sequence: TGTGCCAGCAGCCCAAGGATATACTACGAGCAGTACTTC. Its protein is CASSPRIYYEQYF.

V usage is TRBV7-6 and J usage is TRBJ2-3; 11 bases align to TRBD2. The CDR3 sequence is 17 residues long. Germline values: CDR1 SGHVS, CDR2 FNYEAQ. Germline trimming cut 6 bases from V and 5 bases from J; bases unmatched to any gene: 13. CDR3 bases: TGTGCCAGCAGTCCTCTCACTAGCGGGAGTGCTAAAGATACGCAGTATTTT. This sequence encodes CASSPLTSGSAKDTQYF.